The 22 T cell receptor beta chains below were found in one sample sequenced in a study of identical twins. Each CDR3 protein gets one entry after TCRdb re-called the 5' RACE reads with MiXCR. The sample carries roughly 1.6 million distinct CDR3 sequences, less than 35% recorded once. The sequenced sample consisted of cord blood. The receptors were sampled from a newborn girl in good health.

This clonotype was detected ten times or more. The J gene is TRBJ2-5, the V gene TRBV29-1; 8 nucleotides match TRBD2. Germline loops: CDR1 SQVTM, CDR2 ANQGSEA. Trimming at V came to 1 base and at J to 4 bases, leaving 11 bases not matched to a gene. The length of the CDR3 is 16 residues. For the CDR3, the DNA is TGCAGCGTTGAAGTCCGGGTAGCGGGGTTCCCAGAGACCCAGTACTTC. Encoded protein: CSVEVRVAGFPETQYF.

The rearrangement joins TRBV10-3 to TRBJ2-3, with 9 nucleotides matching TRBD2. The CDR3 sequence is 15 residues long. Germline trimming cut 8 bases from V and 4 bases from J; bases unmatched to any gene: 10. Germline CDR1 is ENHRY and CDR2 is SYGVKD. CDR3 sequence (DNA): TGTGCCATCTCCCTTGGGCGGGAGGGGGCAGATACGCAGTATTTT. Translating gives CAISLGREGADTQYF.

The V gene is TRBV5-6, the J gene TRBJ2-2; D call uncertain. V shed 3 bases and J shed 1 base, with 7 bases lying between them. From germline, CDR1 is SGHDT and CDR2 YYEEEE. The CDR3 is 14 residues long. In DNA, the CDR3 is TGTGCCAGCAGCTGCGTGGAGAACACCGGGGAGCTGTTTTTT. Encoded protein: CASSCVENTGELFF.

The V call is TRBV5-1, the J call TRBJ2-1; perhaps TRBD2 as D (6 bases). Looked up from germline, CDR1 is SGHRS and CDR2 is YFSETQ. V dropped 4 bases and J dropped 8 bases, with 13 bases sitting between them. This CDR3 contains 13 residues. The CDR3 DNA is TGCGCCAGCAGCGGGGGACTGAGCGATGAGCAGTTCTTC. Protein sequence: CASSGGLSDEQFF.

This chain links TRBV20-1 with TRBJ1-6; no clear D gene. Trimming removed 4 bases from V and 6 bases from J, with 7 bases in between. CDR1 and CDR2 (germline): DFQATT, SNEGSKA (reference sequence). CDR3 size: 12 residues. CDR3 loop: CSATRFNSPLHF. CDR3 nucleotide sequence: TGCAGTGCTACCAGGTTTAATTCACCCCTCCACTTT.

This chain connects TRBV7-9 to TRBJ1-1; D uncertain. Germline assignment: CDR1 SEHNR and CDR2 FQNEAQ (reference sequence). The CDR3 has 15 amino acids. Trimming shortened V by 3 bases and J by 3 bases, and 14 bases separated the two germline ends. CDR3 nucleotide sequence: TGTGCCAGCAGCTTGCTTAGTTGGCGGCACACTGAAGCTTTCTTT. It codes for CASSLLSWRHTEAFF.

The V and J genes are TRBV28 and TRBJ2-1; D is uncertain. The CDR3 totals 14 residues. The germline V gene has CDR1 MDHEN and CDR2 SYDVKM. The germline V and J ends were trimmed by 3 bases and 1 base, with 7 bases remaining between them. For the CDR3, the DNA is TGTGCCAGCAGTTTGGTGCTATCCTACAATGAGCAGTTCTTC. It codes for CASSLVLSYNEQFF.

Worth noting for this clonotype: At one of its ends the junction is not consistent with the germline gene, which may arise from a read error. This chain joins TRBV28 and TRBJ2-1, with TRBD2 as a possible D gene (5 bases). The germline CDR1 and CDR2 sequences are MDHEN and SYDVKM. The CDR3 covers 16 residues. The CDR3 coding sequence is TGCGCCAGCAGTTCCCCAGCGGTAGTAAGATACAATGAGCAGTTCTTC. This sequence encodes CASSSPAVVRYNEQFF. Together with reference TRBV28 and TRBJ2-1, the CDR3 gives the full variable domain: DVKVTQSSRYLVKRTGEKVFLECVQDMDHENMFWYRQDPGLGLRLIYFSYDVKMKEKGDIPEGYSVSREKKERFSLILESASTNQTSMYLCASSSPAVVRYNEQFFGPGTRLTVL.

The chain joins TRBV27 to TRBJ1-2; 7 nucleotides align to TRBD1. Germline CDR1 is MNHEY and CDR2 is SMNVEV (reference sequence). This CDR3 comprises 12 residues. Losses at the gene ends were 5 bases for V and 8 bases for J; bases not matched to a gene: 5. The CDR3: CASSQTGTGYTF. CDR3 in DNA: TGTGCCAGCAGTCAGACAGGGACGGGCTACACCTTC.

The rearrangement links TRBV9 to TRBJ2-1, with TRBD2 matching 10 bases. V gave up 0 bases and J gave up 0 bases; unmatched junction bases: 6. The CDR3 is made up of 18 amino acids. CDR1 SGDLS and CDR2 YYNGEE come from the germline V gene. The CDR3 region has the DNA TGTGCCAGCAGCGTAGGGTCCAGCGGGGGGGTCTCCTACAATGAGCAGTTCTTC. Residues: CASSVGSSGGVSYNEQFF. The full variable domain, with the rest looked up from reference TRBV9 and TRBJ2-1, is DSGVTQTPKHLITATGQRVTLRCSPRSGDLSVYWYQQSLDQGLQFLIQYYNGEERAKGNILERFSAQQFPDLHSELNLSSLELGDSALYFCASSVGSSGGVSYNEQFFGPGTRLTVL.

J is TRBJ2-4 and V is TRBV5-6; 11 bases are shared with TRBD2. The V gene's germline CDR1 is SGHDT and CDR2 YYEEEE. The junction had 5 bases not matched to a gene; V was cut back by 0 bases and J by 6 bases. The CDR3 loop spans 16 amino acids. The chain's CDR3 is CASSLAGLAGVNIQYF. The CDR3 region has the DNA TGTGCCAGCAGCTTGGCCGGACTAGCGGGCGTAAACATTCAGTACTTC.

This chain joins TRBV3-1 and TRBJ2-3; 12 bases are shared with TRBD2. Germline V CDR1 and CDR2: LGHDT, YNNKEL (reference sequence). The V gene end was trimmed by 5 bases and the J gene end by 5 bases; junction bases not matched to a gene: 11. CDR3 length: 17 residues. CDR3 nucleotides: TGTGCCAGCAGCGACTATTCTAGCGGGGGGGCCAGAGATACGCAGTATTTT. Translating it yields CASSDYSSGGARDTQYF.

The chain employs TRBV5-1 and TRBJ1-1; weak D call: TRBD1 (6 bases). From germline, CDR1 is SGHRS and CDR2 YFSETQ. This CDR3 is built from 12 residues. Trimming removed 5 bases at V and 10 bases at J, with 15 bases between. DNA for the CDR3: TGCGCCAGCAGGGGAGGGGGACCCGGAGCTTTCTTT. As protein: CASRGGGPGAFF.

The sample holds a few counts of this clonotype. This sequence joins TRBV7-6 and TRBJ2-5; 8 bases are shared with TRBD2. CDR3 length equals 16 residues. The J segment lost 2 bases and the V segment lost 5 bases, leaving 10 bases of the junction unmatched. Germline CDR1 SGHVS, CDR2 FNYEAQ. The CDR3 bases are TGTGCCAGCAGCGAACCCTTTAGCGGGGTTCAAGAGACCCAGTACTTC. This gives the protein CASSEPFSGVQETQYF.

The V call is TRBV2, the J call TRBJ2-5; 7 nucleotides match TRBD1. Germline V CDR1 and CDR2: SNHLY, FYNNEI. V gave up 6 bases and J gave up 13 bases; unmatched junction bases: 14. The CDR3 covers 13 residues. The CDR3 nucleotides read TGTGCCAGCAGCCGGGACAGCGTATACGAGCTGTACTTC. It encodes CASSRDSVYELYF.

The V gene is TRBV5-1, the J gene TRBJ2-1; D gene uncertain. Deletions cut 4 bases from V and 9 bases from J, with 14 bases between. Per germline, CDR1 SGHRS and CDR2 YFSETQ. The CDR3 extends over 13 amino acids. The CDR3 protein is CASSTRQPFEQFF. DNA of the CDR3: TGCGCCAGCAGCACACGACAACCCTTTGAGCAGTTCTTC. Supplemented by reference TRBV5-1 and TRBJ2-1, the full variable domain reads KAGVTQTPRYLIKTRGQQVTLSCSPISGHRSVSWYQQTPGQGLQFLFEYFSETQRNKGNFPGRFSGRQFSNSRSEMNVSTLELGDSALYLCASSTRQPFEQFFGPGTRLTVL.

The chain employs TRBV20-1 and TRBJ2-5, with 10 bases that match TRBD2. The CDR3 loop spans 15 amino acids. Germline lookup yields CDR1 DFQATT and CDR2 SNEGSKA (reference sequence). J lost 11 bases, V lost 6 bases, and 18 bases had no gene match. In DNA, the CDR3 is TGCAGTGCCCCGAATCGTAGGACTAGCGGCTCAGAGCAGTACTTC. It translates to CSAPNRRTSGSEQYF.

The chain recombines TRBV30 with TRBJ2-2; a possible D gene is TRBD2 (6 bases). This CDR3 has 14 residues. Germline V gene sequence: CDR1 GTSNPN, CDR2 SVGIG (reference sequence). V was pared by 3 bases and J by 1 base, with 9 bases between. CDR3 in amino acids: CAWRFGGNTGELFF. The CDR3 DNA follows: TGTGCCTGGAGGTTCGGGGGGAACACCGGGGAGCTGTTTTTT.

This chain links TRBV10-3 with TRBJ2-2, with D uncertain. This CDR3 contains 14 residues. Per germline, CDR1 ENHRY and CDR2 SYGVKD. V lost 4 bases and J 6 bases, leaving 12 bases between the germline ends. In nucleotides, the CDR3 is TGTGCCATCAGTGGCAGCCAGAAGGCCGGGGAGCTGTTTTTT. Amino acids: CAISGSQKAGELFF.

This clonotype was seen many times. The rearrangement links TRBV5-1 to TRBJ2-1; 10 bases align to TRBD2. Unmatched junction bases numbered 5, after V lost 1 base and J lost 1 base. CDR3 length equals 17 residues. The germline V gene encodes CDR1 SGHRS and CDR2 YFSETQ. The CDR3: CASSLSGRAYSYNEQFF. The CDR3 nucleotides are TGCGCCAGCAGCTTGAGCGGGAGGGCGTATTCCTACAATGAGCAGTTCTTC. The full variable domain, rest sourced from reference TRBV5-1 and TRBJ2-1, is KAGVTQTPRYLIKTRGQQVTLSCSPISGHRSVSWYQQTPGQGLQFLFEYFSETQRNKGNFPGRFSGRQFSNSRSEMNVSTLELGDSALYLCASSLSGRAYSYNEQFFGPGTRLTVL.

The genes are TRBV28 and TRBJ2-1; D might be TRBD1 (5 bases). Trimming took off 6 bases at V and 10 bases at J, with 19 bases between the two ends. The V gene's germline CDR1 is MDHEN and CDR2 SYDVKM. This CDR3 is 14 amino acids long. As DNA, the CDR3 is TGTGCCAGCAGCTCGGACACGAGCTCCTACGAGCAGTTCTTC. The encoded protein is CASSSDTSSYEQFF.

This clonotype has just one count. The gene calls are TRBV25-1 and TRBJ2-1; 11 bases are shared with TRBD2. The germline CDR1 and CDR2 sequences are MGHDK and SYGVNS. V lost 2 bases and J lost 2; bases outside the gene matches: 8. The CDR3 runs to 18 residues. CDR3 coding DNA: TGTGCCAGCAGTGAACTTAAACTAGCGGGAGCCCCCTACAATGAGCAGTTCTTC. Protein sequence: CASSELKLAGAPYNEQFF.